The present entry profiles one T cell receptor (beta chain) with its context. Its antigen remains undetermined. Base qualities were left out, and no much larger clone turns up one base away. The collaborating institutions used their own protocols to collect whole blood in K2EDTA tubes. For TCRbeta analysis, collaborator samples were shipped as frozen whole blood, as isolated PBMCs, or as DNA extracted from either sample type. The immunoSEQ Assay, a bias-controlled multiplex PCR, was used to amplify TCRbeta CDR3 regions from genomic DNA. The authors' pipeline ran thus. Nucleated cell counts per sample were estimated from amplification of reference gene primers within the assay. To quantify the absolute abundance of each unique TCRbeta CDR3 rearrangement, sequence reads were collapsed and filtered. For each sample, productive Simpson clonality was calculated as the square root of Simpson's diversity index over productive rearrangements. In TCRdb, the immuneACCESS table is reduced to in-frame sequences with V and J assigned. These tables do not hold every clone; where another copy was compared, an unresolved V gene accounts for under half, and the others remain unexplained. The V and J calls and the clone size are those of that table, but D and trimming were determined from the DNA. The table for this sample lists about 74,000 clones; more than 75% of them were counted only once. Together, the top ten hold roughly 15% of the sample.

These data come from a study of blood T cell repertoires in COVID-19 (dated by TCRdb to between 2020 and 2021). With respect to the entire study: The collaborator samples originated in the United States, Italy and Spain and spanned the acute and convalescent phases of COVID-19. The material from the prospective study consisted of cDNA or gDNA derived from T cells, B-cell-depleted T cells, or PBMCs. Deeply sampled blood TCRbeta repertoires from subjects exposed to, actively infected with, or recovered from COVID-19 were included in the dataset. The repertoires were released in a freely available public database meant as a resource for research on the immune response to SARS-CoV-2. The samples were drawn from the first 160 participants of the ongoing ImmuneRACE study and from under 1,500 subjects provided by 6 global collaborators. The sample metadata nearly always contained a de-identified subject ID, COVID-19 status, age in years and sex. HLA class I and class II types, where available, came from metadata supplied by the sample provider rather than from assay-based typing.

V loses 6 bases, J loses 2 bases, and the germline ends lie 13 bases apart. From the cysteine up to the phenylalanine, the CDR3 has a length of 14 residues. The read is trimmed to its CDR3 DNA, 42 bases read in frame from base 1. From a lookup of the germline V gene, CDR1 and CDR2 are KGHSH and LQKENI. Beyond this particular receptor, the publication reports: The amount of clinical and demographic metadata varied by source and participant and was provided uncurated.

The chain joins TRBV18 to TRBJ1-2; the D segment could be TRBD1, given 5 matching bases. The receptor was isolated from a human donor in a cohort sampled during active COVID-19. The sample comprised peripheral blood. The CDR3 here reads CASSAGRRNYGYTF. The DNA sequence follows: TGTGCCAGCTCGGCGGGACGGAGAAACTATGGCTACACCTTC.